The rows below give T cell receptor beta chains drawn from one sample of a study of beta chain features in type 1 diabetes. The data were produced by immunoSEQ multiplex PCR, yet TCRdb's version contains in-frame clones alone and is incomplete. Of 150,000 to 190,000 clones in the sample, around 8% were seen once. Input material: central memory CD4+ T cells from blood. The source of these receptors is a man aged 18 to 30 in good health. Each CDR3 is given with its conserved first and last residue. Fields, in order: D gene, clone size, J gene, V gene, CDR3 DNA, CDR3 protein. D genes are given only for firm matches. Size values are once, few and many counts, or a class for expanded clones, and some rows have none.

TRBD1 | - | TRBJ1-4 | TRBV28 | TGTGCCAGCAGCTCGGACAGGGGTCAGGGAAAACTGTTTTTT | CASSSDRGQGKLFF
- | once | TRBJ2-5 | TRBV7-2 | TGTGCCAGCAGCTTTGGTAGTGGAGAAACCCAGTACTTC | CASSFGSGETQYF
- | - | TRBJ2-3 | TRBV13 | TGTGCCAGCAGCTTAGGGGCCCGCACAGATACGCAGTATTTT | CASSLGARTDTQYF
- | few | TRBJ1-6 | TRBV30 | TGTGCCTGGAAAAGGAGCTCCTATAATTCACCCCTCCACTTT | CAWKRSSYNSPLHF
- | many | TRBJ1-5 | TRBV19 | TGTGCCAGTAGATCAGGGGACGGATATCAGCCCCAGCATTTT | CASRSGDGYQPQHF
TRBD2 | many | TRBJ2-3 | TRBV11-2 | TGTGCCAGCAGCTTAGATCCTAGCGGGGGTATTTATACGCAGTATTTT | CASSLDPSGGIYTQYF
TRBD2 | few | TRBJ2-1 | TRBV7-6 | TGTGCCAGCAGCTCCCCGGGACTAGCCAATGAGCAGTTCTTC | CASSSPGLANEQFF
- | - | TRBJ1-4 | TRBV7-2 | TGTGCCAGCACCCGTGGTCGGGGTAGGGAAAAACTGTTTTTT | CASTRGRGREKLFF
- | few | TRBJ2-5 | TRBV29-1 | TGCAGCGTTCACAGGGTACGAGAGACCCAGTACTTC | CSVHRVRETQYF
TRBD1 | few | TRBJ2-7 | TRBV7-2 | TGTGCCAGCACCCTCATGACAGGGTCCCACTACGAGCAGTACTTC | CASTLMTGSHYEQYF
TRBD1 | few | TRBJ1-2 | TRBV5-6 | TGTGCCAGCAGCAGAAACCGGGACAGCTATGGCTACACCTTC | CASSRNRDSYGYTF
TRBD1 | many | TRBJ2-7 | TRBV18 | TGTGCCAGCTCACCAGGGACAGGCCCCTACGAGCAGTACTTC | CASSPGTGPYEQYF
TRBD1 | few | TRBJ2-7 | TRBV7-7 | TGTGCCAGCAGCCCACAGGGGGTCGGGATACTCGAGCAGTACTTC | CASSPQGVGILEQYF
- | - | TRBJ1-5 | TRBV5-4 | TGTGCCAGCAGCCAAGATCTGGGACTTATCAATCAGCCCCAGCATTTT | CASSQDLGLINQPQHF
- | - | TRBJ1-4 | TRBV7-9 | TGTGCCAGCAGCTTAACGGGTAGCGAAAAACTGTTTTTT | CASSLTGSEKLFF
- | few | TRBJ1-5 | TRBV5-5 | TGTGCCAGCAGCTTGGGGGGCATCCATCAGCCCCAGCATTTT | CASSLGGIHQPQHF
TRBD1 | many | TRBJ2-7 | TRBV7-9 | TGTGCCAGCAGCTTACAGGGGGCGCGTTTGCTGGAGCAGTACTTC | CASSLQGARLLEQYF
- | once | TRBJ2-5 | TRBV28 | TGTGCCAGCATTCCCCTGGGGCCGAGCCAAGAGACCCAGTACTTC | CASIPLGPSQETQYF
TRBD1 | - | TRBJ2-2 | TRBV30 | TGTGCCTGGAGAGAGGTGGGACAGGGGCTATTGAACACCGGGGAGCTGTTTTTT | CAWREVGQGLLNTGELFF
- | few | TRBJ2-1 | TRBV12-5 | TGTGCTAGTGGTTTTTATGACAATGAGCAGTTCTTC | CASGFYDNEQFF
- | few | TRBJ1-4 | TRBV28 | TGTGCCAGCAGTCAAGGTGGGGGCACTAATGAAAAACTGTTTTTT | CASSQGGGTNEKLFF
- | few | TRBJ1-1 | TRBV5-4 | TGTGCCAGCAGCGTGAGGGTGAACACTGAAGCTTTCTTT | CASSVRVNTEAFF
- | - | TRBJ2-7 | TRBV10-3 | TGTGCCATCAGTGTTCAGGGAGGAGACTACGAGCAGTACTTC | CAISVQGGDYEQYF
- | few | TRBJ1-3 | TRBV27 | TGTGCCAGCAGTTTGGCCCCTGGAAACACCATATATTTT | CASSLAPGNTIYF
TRBD2 | - | TRBJ2-4 | TRBV7-2 | TGTGCCAGCAGTCCGGGGGGGATAGCGGGATTAGCCAAAAACATTCAGTACTTC | CASSPGGIAGLAKNIQYF
- | many | TRBJ2-5 | TRBV4-2 | TGTGCCAGCAGCCAACCGGGAGAGACCCAGTACTTC | CASSQPGETQYF
- | - | TRBJ2-5 | TRBV6-1 | TGTGCCAGCAGTCCTATCGACAGGTTCGGGGAGACCCAGTACTTC | CASSPIDRFGETQYF
TRBD1 | few | TRBJ2-7 | TRBV28 | TGTGCCAGCAATAGACAGGGGGCGGCCTACGAGCAGTACTTC | CASNRQGAAYEQYF
- | - | TRBJ2-1 | TRBV14 | TGTGCCAGCAGCCAAGTCCAGGACTACAATGAGCAGTTCTTC | CASSQVQDYNEQFF
- | - | TRBJ2-6 | TRBV28 | TGTGCCAGCAGGCCTACAGGGACGAAGTCCTCTGGGGCCAACGTCCTGACTTTC | CASRPTGTKSSGANVLTF
TRBD2 | once | TRBJ2-7 | TRBV5-4 | TGTGCCAGCAGCCCTCCGGCGGCGGGGGGGTACGAGCAGTACTTC | CASSPPAAGGYEQYF
TRBD2 | - | TRBJ2-1 | TRBV28 | TGTGCCAGCAAGGGACTAGCGGGGCGATACAATGAGCAGTTCTTC | CASKGLAGRYNEQFF
TRBD2 | - | TRBJ2-5 | TRBV6-4 | TGTGCCAGTTCGGGACTAGAGACAACGGAGACCCAGTACTTC | CASSGLETTETQYF
- | few | TRBJ2-7 | TRBV6-6 | TGTGCCAGCAGTTACTTGTACTCCTACGAGCAGTACTTC | CASSYLYSYEQYF
TRBD1 | few | TRBJ1-2 | TRBV7-3 | TGTGCCAGCAGCCCATCGGGGTTGGGACAGGGTTATGGCTACACCTTC | CASSPSGLGQGYGYTF
TRBD1 | few | TRBJ1-2 | TRBV30 | TGTGCCTGGTCGGGGACAGGGTCTGACTATGGCTACACCTTC | CAWSGTGSDYGYTF
- | many | TRBJ2-7 | TRBV7-3 | TGTGCCAGCAGCTTGACTAGAGCCTACGAGCAGTACTTC | CASSLTRAYEQYF
- | - | TRBJ1-5 | TRBV19 | TGTGCCAGTAGTATATCGACAGGCTATAATCAGCCCCAGCATTTT | CASSISTGYNQPQHF
- | - | TRBJ2-2 | TRBV9 | TGTGCCAGCAGCGTAGACAGTTCCACCGGGGAGCTGTTTTTT | CASSVDSSTGELFF
- | few | TRBJ2-7 | TRBV2 | TGTGCCAGCAGAATGCAGGGTACCGACGAGCAGTACTTC | CASRMQGTDEQYF
TRBD2 | - | TRBJ2-7 | TRBV28 | TGTGCCAGCAGTTTGGAGCTACTAGCGGGAGCGAACTACGAGCAGTACTTC | CASSLELLAGANYEQYF
- | - | TRBJ1-1 | TRBV7-9 | TGTGCCAGCAGCCCTAAGACAGCAAACACTGAAGCTTTCTTT | CASSPKTANTEAFF
TRBD2 | few | TRBJ2-3 | TRBV5-1 | TGCGCCAGCAGCTTGACTGCGGGAGGGCTAACAGATACGCAGTATTTT | CASSLTAGGLTDTQYF
- | few | TRBJ1-3 | TRBV6-6 | TGTGCCAGCAGTTACTCGGAGGACTCTGGAAACACCATATATTTT | CASSYSEDSGNTIYF
TRBD2 | few | TRBJ2-1 | TRBV7-3 | TGTGCCAGCGCTCCACTAGCGGATTACATTAATGAGCAGTTCTTC | CASAPLADYINEQFF
- | many | TRBJ2-5 | TRBV29-1 | TGCAGCGTTGACAGATCCTCCCAAGAGACCCAGTACTTC | CSVDRSSQETQYF
- | - | TRBJ2-7 | TRBV7-3 | TGTGCCAGCAGCCCCTTACTTGTCTCCTACGAGCAGTACTTC | CASSPLLVSYEQYF
- | few | TRBJ1-2 | TRBV30 | TGTGCCTGGGCCCAAGGGACACCCTATGGCTACACCTTC | CAWAQGTPYGYTF
TRBD1 | many | TRBJ2-7 | TRBV28 | TGTGCCAGCAGCTCCGGGACAGGGATGTACGAGCAGTACTTC | CASSSGTGMYEQYF
TRBD2 | - | TRBJ2-3 | TRBV5-1 | TGCGCCAGCAGTCGAGGGACTAGCGGGGGATGGGGCACAGATACGCAGTATTTT | CASSRGTSGGWGTDTQYF
TRBD2 | few | TRBJ2-1 | TRBV23-1 | TGCGCCAGCAGCCGAGACGGGACTAGTGTAGATGAGCAGTTCTTC | CASSRDGTSVDEQFF
- | - | TRBJ1-2 | TRBV21-1 | TGTGCCAGCAGCGAGCGAGTTTTTCTATACTATGGCTACACCTTC | CASSERVFLYYGYTF
TRBD2 | few | TRBJ2-6 | TRBV30 | TGTGCCTGGAGTGGTGGACTAGCGGGGTACAGCTCTGGGGCCAACGTCCTGACTTTC | CAWSGGLAGYSSGANVLTF